One sample yielded the 7 T cell receptor beta chains listed below, sequenced in a study of beta chain features in type 1 diabetes. The antigens for these receptors are not known. Notes on the study in general: Researchers report that Type 1 diabetes patients had moderately but significantly shorter TCRB CDR3s across all four CD4+ subsets.

Expressed TCRB transcripts were sequenced because the entire RNA isolate underwent reverse transcription. Assay: immunoSEQ multiplex PCR; the TCRdb copy retains only in-frame clones and omits some. The sample holds 600,000 to 700,000 clones, around 12% seen once. Sequencing used naive CD4+ T cells from blood. The receptors here all came from a man aged 25-45 years with type 1 diabetes.

This clone has a handful of counts. The chain links TRBV7-3 to TRBJ2-6, with TRBD1 matching 11 bases. Germline-derived CDR1 and CDR2 are SGHTA and FQGTGA. The CDR3 covers 19 residues. V gave up 5 bases and J gave up 1 base; unmatched junction bases: 10. The CDR3 sequence: CASSLRTGGALSGANVLTF. The CDR3 region has the DNA TGTGCCAGCAGCCTCCGGACAGGGGGCGCCTTATCTGGGGCCAACGTCCTGACTTTC.

The V call is TRBV15, the J call TRBJ2-5, with D possibly being TRBD1 (5 bases). From germline, CDR1 is LNHNV and CDR2 YYDKDF (reference sequence). The CDR3 covers 16 residues. V was trimmed by 2 bases and J by 4 bases, leaving 17 bases between them. Here the CDR3 DNA reads TGTGCCACCAGCAGAAACCCGGCAGGGAACGGAGAGACCCAGTACTTC. Its protein is CATSRNPAGNGETQYF.

This clone has only a few counts. The chain recombines TRBV9 with TRBJ1-1, with 10 bases lining up with TRBD1. This CDR3 has 17 residues. V was clipped by 3 bases and J by 5 bases; unmatched bases: 13. Germline CDR1 reads SGDLS; CDR2 reads YYNGEE. CDR3 sequence (DNA): TGTGCCAGCAGCGGGCGTTGGGACAGGGGAGGGTTTACTGAAGCTTTCTTT. Residues: CASSGRWDRGGFTEAFF.

This chain links TRBV5-6 with TRBJ2-6; D is ambiguous. The germline CDR1 and CDR2 sequences are SGHDT and YYEEEE. The CDR3 length is 13 residues. The V end was cut by 1 base, the J end by 4 bases, with 3 bases between. CDR3 bases: TGTGCCAGCAGCTTGAAAGGGGCCAACGTCCTGACTTTC. It specifies CASSLKGANVLTF. Variable domain in full (rest from reference TRBV5-6 and TRBJ2-6): DAGVTQSPTHLIKTRGQQVTLRCSPKSGHDTVSWYQQALGQGPQFIFQYYEEEERQRGNFPDRFSGHQFPNYSSELNVNALLLGDSALYLCASSLKGANVLTFGAGSRLTVL.

This clone was observed a handful of times. Other DNA sequences within the sample encode an identical CDR3. The chain joins TRBV6-5 to TRBJ2-1; no clear D gene. The CDR3 is made up of 16 amino acids. Germline values: CDR1 MNHEY, CDR2 SVGAGI. V lost 0 bases and J lost 0, with 9 bases in between. The CDR3 sequence is CASSYSGRGSYNEQFF. Written as DNA, the CDR3 is TGTGCCAGCAGTTACTCTGGCAGAGGCTCCTACAATGAGCAGTTCTTC.

This clone has only a few counts. This chain joins TRBV5-1 and TRBJ1-1; D is uncertain. The ends were cut back, 2 bases at V and 2 bases at J, with 7 bases in the middle. This CDR3 is built from 13 residues. The V gene's germline CDR1 is SGHRS and CDR2 YFSETQ. This CDR3 reads CASSFDTNTEAFF. CDR3 bases: TGCGCCAGCAGCTTCGACACAAACACTGAAGCTTTCTTT.

The CDR3 reads CASSPSGRMTEAFF. As DNA, the CDR3 is TGTGCCAGCAGCCCCAGCGGAAGGATGACTGAAGCTTTCTTT. V usage is TRBV7-8 and J usage is TRBJ1-1; D unresolved. The V end lost 5 bases, the J end lost 5 bases, and 15 bases lay between the germline ends. The CDR3 has 14 amino acids. CDR1 and CDR2 from the germline V gene are SGHVS and FQNEAQ.